These 22 T cell receptor beta chains came from one sample sequenced in a study of CD8 T cells in Susac syndrome. When the RNA was reverse transcribed, random hexamers were used with an input of roughly 0.45 to 1 ug. TCRdb redid the calling of the immunoSEQ multiplex PCR reads with MiXCR, one entry per CDR3 protein. The top ten hold roughly 0.45% of the sample, which has roughly 89,000 distinct CDR3 sequences, 95% to 97% seen once. Sequenced material: CD8+ T cells from PBMCs. The receptors were gathered from a human donor with Susac syndrome.

This clonotype was detected once. This chain joins TRBV20-1 and TRBJ2-4; perhaps TRBD2 as D (6 bases). The germline CDR1 and CDR2 sequences are DFQATT and SNEGSKA (reference sequence). CDR3 length: 12 residues. Trimming cost V 6 bases and J 12 bases, with 18 bases left between them. In DNA form, the CDR3 reads TGCAGTGCCCGGGACTCCCGGTTGGATCAGTACTTC. Translating it yields CSARDSRLDQYF.

This sequence joins TRBV9 and TRBJ1-1; D unclear. Trimming left V 4 bases short and J 2 bases short, with 12 bases between. The CDR3 is 14 amino acids. Germline V gene sequence: CDR1 SGDLS, CDR2 YYNGEE. DNA for the CDR3: TGTGCCAGCAGCCCGACACGGTCAAACACTGAAGCTTTCTTT. This translates into CASSPTRSNTEAFF.

The CDR3 coding sequence is TGTGCCAGCAGCTTGAGCGGGTCTCCCACAGATACGCAGTATTTT. It codes for CASSLSGSPTDTQYF. The J gene is TRBJ2-3, the V gene TRBV5-4, with TRBD2 as a possible D gene (6 bases). The CDR3 runs to 15 residues. The germline CDR1 and CDR2 sequences are SGHNT and YYREEE (reference sequence). Trimming shortened V by 1 base and J by 2 bases, and 11 bases separated the two germline ends.

The chain recombines TRBV6-2 or TRBV6-3 with TRBJ2-3; D call uncertain. Germline-derived CDR1 and CDR2 are MNHEY and SVGEGT. The length of the CDR3 is 11 residues. Trimming pared 5 bases from V and 6 bases from J, leaving 6 bases between. The CDR3 region is CASSEADTQYF. The CDR3 DNA reads as TGTGCCAGCAGTGAGGCGGATACGCAGTATTTT.

The V gene is TRBV20-1, the J gene TRBJ2-7, with D perhaps being TRBD1 or TRBD2 (6 bases each). This CDR3 has 13 residues. Germline V gene lookup returns CDR1 DFQATT and CDR2 SNEGSKA (reference sequence). V lost 6 bases and J 4 bases, leaving 16 bases between the germline ends. CDR3 protein: CSATEGVWYEQYV. The CDR3 nucleotides read TGCAGTGCCACGGAGGGGGTCTGGTACGAGCAGTACGTC.

V is TRBV19 and J is TRBJ2-6; D unclear. Germline-derived CDR1 and CDR2 are LNHDA and SQIVND (reference sequence). This CDR3 is built from 15 residues. V was pared by 7 bases and J by 0 bases, with 10 bases between. In DNA form, the CDR3 reads TGTGCCAGTACCAGCCTCGTCTCTGGGGCCAACGTCCTGACTTTC. Encoded protein: CASTSLVSGANVLTF.

The J gene is TRBJ2-1, the V gene TRBV15, with D uncertain. Germline CDR1 reads LNHNV; CDR2 reads YYDKDF (reference sequence). Trimming took off 3 bases at V and 9 bases at J, with 9 bases between the two ends. The CDR3 extends over 12 amino acids. The CDR3 DNA is TGTGCCACCAGCAGCGCCTCGGGTGAGCAGTTCTTC. Translating gives CATSSASGEQFF.

V gene TRBV7-9 combines with J gene TRBJ2-5; D gene ambiguous. Per germline, CDR1 SEHNR and CDR2 FQNEAQ (reference sequence). Trimming cost V 11 bases and J 4 bases, with 11 bases left between them. The CDR3 spans 11 residues. In DNA, the CDR3 is TGTGCCGTACAACCCGTAGAGACCCAGTACTTC. Its translation is CAVQPVETQYF.

The gene calls are TRBV4-1 and TRBJ1-2, with 9 bases lining up with TRBD1. CDR1 and CDR2 (germline): MGHRA, YSYEKL. The CDR3 is made up of 15 amino acids. V lost 1 base and J lost 4; bases outside the gene matches: 4. The CDR3, as DNA: TGCGCCAGCAGCCAAGCTGACAGGGGGACCTATGGCTACACCTTC. This sequence encodes CASSQADRGTYGYTF.

V and J are TRBV28 and TRBJ2-7; 8 nucleotides line up with TRBD1. This CDR3 is 16 amino acids long. Germline-derived CDR1 and CDR2 are MDHEN and SYDVKM. V lost 5 bases to trimming and J lost 5 bases; unmatched junction nucleotides: 14. The CDR3 bases are TGTGCCAGCAGTCAGATTCCGGGACAGGTTTTCGACGAGCAGTACTTC. As protein: CASSQIPGQVFDEQYF.

The rearrangement uses TRBV19 and TRBJ1-2; D gene unclear. Germline CDR1 and CDR2: LNHDA and SQIVND (reference sequence). The CDR3 runs to 13 residues. V lost 5 bases and J lost 8, with 15 bases in between. In DNA form, the CDR3 reads TGTGCCAGTAGTGCCCGGACGCAGATGGGCTACACCTTC. This gives the protein CASSARTQMGYTF.

The chain recombines TRBV4-3 with TRBJ2-2; possible D gene TRBD1, 5 bases. The germline V gene has CDR1 LGHNA and CDR2 YSLEER. Trimming left V 0 bases short and J 3 bases short, with 8 bases between. The CDR3 spans 15 residues. The CDR3 nucleotides read TGCGCCAGCAGCCAAGATATAGGGGACACCGGGGAGCTGTTTTTT. Translated: CASSQDIGDTGELFF.

The chain employs TRBV12-3 or TRBV12-4 and TRBJ1-6; D gene uncertain. The germline V and J ends were trimmed by 1 base and 10 bases, with 20 bases remaining between them. This CDR3 region has 17 residues. CDR3 sequence (DNA): TGTGCCAGCAGTTTAGGGTCTGTCGGAAGCTTGGTGTCACCCCTCCACTTT. Protein sequence: CASSLGSVGSLVSPLHF.

CDR3 bases: TGTGCCAGCCGAGCGAGGGCGGGGGGGGCTTACAATGAGCAGTTCTTC. Translated: CASRARAGGAYNEQFF. The chain combines TRBV11-1 with TRBJ2-1; the match to TRBD2 covers 9 bases. The germline CDR1 and CDR2 sequences are SGHAT and FQDESV (reference sequence). Trimming cost V 8 bases and J 4 bases; bases outside gene matches: 12. The CDR3 spans 16 residues. Looking up the rest from reference TRBV11-1 and TRBJ2-1 gives the full variable domain: EAEVAQSPRYKITEKSQAVAFWCDPISGHATLYWYRQILGQGPELLVQFQDESVVDDSQLPKDRFSAERLKGVDSTLKIQPAELGDSAMYLCASRARAGGAYNEQFFGPGTRLTVL.

This clonotype was picked up one time. This chain links TRBV9 with TRBJ1-2, with unresolved D. This CDR3 is built from 15 residues. From germline, CDR1 is SGDLS and CDR2 YYNGEE. Trimming shortened V by 0 bases and J by 2 bases, and 11 bases separated the two germline ends. The CDR3 nucleotides are TGTGCCAGCAGCGTAGAACCAGCGATCAACTATGGCTACACCTTC. The encoded protein is CASSVEPAINYGYTF.

This chain links TRBV6-2 or TRBV6-3 with TRBJ2-3; possible D gene TRBD2, 7 bases. Trimming pared 2 bases from V and 2 bases from J, leaving 8 bases between. The CDR3 is made up of 14 amino acids. Germline CDR1 is MNHEY and CDR2 is SVGEGT. The CDR3 region has the DNA TGTGCCAGCAGTTACGGGGGGGCCACAGATACGCAGTATTTT. It translates to CASSYGGATDTQYF.

The J gene is TRBJ2-7, the V gene TRBV5-6, with unresolved D. Looked up from germline, CDR1 is SGHDT and CDR2 is YYEEEE. The V gene lost 0 bases and the J gene lost 3 bases, with 7 bases spanning the gap. CDR3 length: 13 residues. The CDR3 spells CASSLVSDYEQYF. For the CDR3, the DNA is TGTGCCAGCAGCTTGGTCTCAGACTACGAGCAGTACTTC.

DNA of the CDR3: TGTGCCAGTCATCGGGCCCTCGGGGGCTACACCTTC. This sequence encodes CASHRALGGYTF. V and J are TRBV9 and TRBJ1-2; D unclear. This CDR3 is built from 12 residues. V was shortened by 8 bases and J by 8 bases, with 16 bases between the two germline ends. Germline V gene data show CDR1 as SGDLS and CDR2 as YYNGEE. The complete variable domain, with remaining parts taken from reference TRBV9 and TRBJ1-2, reads DSGVTQTPKHLITATGQRVTLRCSPRSGDLSVYWYQQSLDQGLQFLIQYYNGEERAKGNILERFSAQQFPDLHSELNLSSLELGDSALYFCASHRALGGYTFGSGTRLTVV.

The chain couples TRBV7-3 to TRBJ2-5, with D uncertain. The CDR3 loop spans 13 amino acids. V lost 5 bases, J lost 5 bases, and 12 bases lay in between. Germline V gene sequence: CDR1 SGHTA, CDR2 FQGTGA. CDR3 amino acids: CASSQWGSETQYF. CDR3 sequence (DNA): TGTGCCAGCAGCCAGTGGGGATCTGAGACCCAGTACTTC.

As DNA, the CDR3 is TGTGCCAGCAGCTTAGGCGGCGGGGGGCCGATTGCGGATGAGCAGTTCTTC. This codes for CASSLGGGGPIADEQFF. The chain recombines TRBV7-8 with TRBJ2-1; TRBD2 matches 8 bases. V lost 1 base, J lost 8 bases, and 13 bases stayed unmatched. This CDR3 contains 17 residues. CDR1 and CDR2 from the germline V gene are SGHVS and FQNEAQ. Together with reference TRBV7-8 and TRBJ2-1, the CDR3 gives the full variable domain: GAGVSQSPRYKVAKRGQDVALRCDPISGHVSLFWYQQALGQGPEFLTYFQNEAQLDKSGLPSDRFFAERPEGSVSTLKIQRTQQEDSAVYLCASSLGGGGPIADEQFFGPGTRLTVL.

The chain couples TRBV29-1 to TRBJ1-2; D not resolved. There are 15 residues in the CDR3. Trimming removed 7 bases from V and 4 bases from J, with 22 bases in between. Germline V gene data show CDR1 as SQVTM and CDR2 as ANQGSEA. CDR3 sequence: CSGVHLDLGAYGYTF. CDR3 in DNA: TGCAGCGGTGTACACCTTGATTTGGGAGCCTATGGCTACACCTTC.

The chain recombines TRBV6-2 or TRBV6-3 with TRBJ2-1; TRBD1 aligns across 7 bases. In germline, CDR1 is MNHEY, CDR2 SVGEGT. J lost 4 bases, V lost 7 bases, and 16 bases had no gene match. The CDR3 spans 17 residues. The CDR3 region is CASNYRDTGDDYNEQFF. Here the CDR3 DNA reads TGTGCCAGCAATTATAGGGACACAGGGGACGATTACAATGAGCAGTTCTTC.